This T cell receptor beta chain originates from a study of response to subunit inactivated influenza vaccine. This clonotype showed up just a few times. What it recognizes is unknown. TCRdb processed the RT-PCR reads anew with MiXCR; each CDR3 protein has one entry. The sample has around 790,000 distinct CDR3 sequences; 21% are singletons. Study results and caveats: Few additional T cells are recruited per seasonal influenza vaccination, authors suggested.

The input for sequencing was PBMCs from blood, taken more than 4 days after vaccination. This clonotype was sampled from a man between 50 and 59 years old who received an inactivated influenza vaccine.

The DNA of the CDR3 is TGCAGTGCCCGGCCAGCGGGGGACCAAGAGACCCAGTACTTC. Residues: CSARPAGDQETQYF. The V call is TRBV20-1, the J call TRBJ2-5, with TRBD2 matching 8 bases. This CDR3 is built from 14 residues. J gave up 0 bases and V 6 bases, and 6 bases lay outside the gene matches. CDR1 is DFQATT, CDR2 SNEGSKA, per germline (reference sequence).